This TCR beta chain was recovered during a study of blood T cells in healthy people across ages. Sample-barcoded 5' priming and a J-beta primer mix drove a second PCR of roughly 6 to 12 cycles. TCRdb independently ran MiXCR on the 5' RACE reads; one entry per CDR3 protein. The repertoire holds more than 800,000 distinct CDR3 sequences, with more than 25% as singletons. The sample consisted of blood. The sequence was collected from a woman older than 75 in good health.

For the CDR3, the DNA is TGTGCCAGCAGCCCGGATCCGGGCTCCTACAATGAGCAGTTCTTC. Protein product: CASSPDPGSYNEQFF. The V gene is TRBV5-5, the J gene TRBJ2-1; no definite D call. The CDR3 totals 15 residues. The ends were cut back, 4 bases at V and 0 bases at J, with 11 bases in the middle. Looked up from germline, CDR1 is SGHKS and CDR2 is YYEKEE (reference sequence).